These 30 T cell receptor beta chains share one sample of origin, sequenced in a study of T cell repertoires in cytomegalovirus infection. TCRdb reanalysed the reads using MiXCR and keeps one entry per CDR3 protein. The table has about 740,000 distinct CDR3 sequences, roughly a third seen once. The source material was PBMCs. The receptors come from a human donor in good health (CMV status not recorded). Some clones in this sample may be carry-over from other donors' samples.

There are a few counts of this clonotype. This rearrangement joins TRBV7-6 to TRBJ2-5; D is unresolved. The germline V and J ends were trimmed by 1 base and 2 bases, with 8 bases remaining between them. From germline, CDR1 is SGHVS and CDR2 FNYEAQ. The CDR3 is made up of 14 amino acids. CDR3 sequence reads: CASSLVSYQETQYF. CDR3 in DNA: TGTGCCAGCAGCTTAGTTTCCTATCAAGAGACCCAGTACTTC.

At least ten counts were recorded for this clonotype. The chain has TRBV10-3 and TRBJ2-2; 8 nucleotides match TRBD1. There are 15 residues in the CDR3. Germline CDR1 ENHRY, CDR2 SYGVKD. V shed 5 bases, J shed 4 bases, and the junction held 6 bases outside the gene matches. In nucleotides, the CDR3 is TGTGCCATCAGTACCGACAGGGGACTCACCGGGGAGCTGTTTTTT. It codes for CAISTDRGLTGELFF.

This clonotype has at least ten counts. J is TRBJ1-2 and V is TRBV12-3 or TRBV12-4; D uncertain. Trimming pared 6 bases from V and 8 bases from J, leaving 46 bases between. This CDR3 is built from 23 residues. Here the CDR3 reads CASSLDRGGRSLLRRPLSGGYTF. For the CDR3, the DNA is TGTGCCAGCAGCCTCGACCGCGGCGGGCGTTCGTTGTTACGTCGGCCCCTCTCGGGCGGCTACACCTTC.

This clonotype came up a few times. In nucleotides, the CDR3 is TGTGCCAGCAGCTCAAACGAGCGTGCACCGAGGAATGAGCAGTTCTTC. Its translation is CASSSNERAPRNEQFF. The chain has TRBV11-2 and TRBJ2-1; D gene ambiguous. The CDR3 length is 16 residues. V was cut by 4 bases and J by 7 bases, with 20 bases left in between. Per germline, CDR1 SGHAT and CDR2 FQNNGV. The variable domain in full, completed from reference TRBV11-2 and TRBJ2-1, reads EAGVAQSPRYKIIEKRQSVAFWCNPISGHATLYWYQQILGQGPKLLIQFQNNGVVDDSQLPKDRFSAERLKGVDSTLKIQPAKLEDSAVYLCASSSNERAPRNEQFFGPGTRLTVL.

This clonotype has a handful of counts. The chain recombines TRBV28 with TRBJ1-4; possible D gene TRBD1, 5 bases. This CDR3 is built from 13 residues. V was clipped by 5 bases and J by 4 bases, with 8 bases between them. CDR1 is MDHEN and CDR2 is SYDVKM in the germline V gene. Written as DNA, the CDR3 is TGTGCCAGCAGTAACGGGGGTAATGAAAAACTGTTTTTT. Its protein is CASSNGGNEKLFF.

The chain couples TRBV7-9 to TRBJ2-6; 7 bases map to TRBD1. The germline V gene encodes CDR1 SEHNR and CDR2 FQNEAQ (reference sequence). After removal of 1 base from V and 0 bases from J, the junction contained 3 bases not matched to a gene. The CDR3 contains 17 residues. This CDR3 is CASSLEGAISGANVLTF. As DNA, the CDR3 is TGTGCCAGCAGCTTAGAGGGGGCAATCTCTGGGGCCAACGTCCTGACTTTC.

This clonotype has only a few counts. The chain is built from TRBV29-1 and TRBJ2-3, with D unresolved. Per germline, CDR1 SQVTM and CDR2 ANQGSEA. This CDR3 comprises 12 residues. CDR3: CTYYASTDTQYF. The CDR3 nucleotides are TGCACCTACTACGCTAGCACAGATACGCAGTATTTT.

In its sample, this clonotype was seen a few times. V gene TRBV7-3 combines with J gene TRBJ2-6, with TRBD2 identical over 9 bases. Germline V lookup: CDR1 SGHTA, CDR2 FQGTGA. This CDR3 has 17 amino acids. V lost 5 bases and J lost 0; bases outside the gene matches: 5. The CDR3 protein is CASSQRGGASGANVLTF. For the CDR3, the DNA is TGTGCCAGCAGCCAACGCGGGGGGGCCTCTGGGGCCAACGTCCTGACTTTC.

This clonotype has just a few counts. The chain recombines TRBV6-5 with TRBJ2-5, with TRBD2 matching over 10 bases. Germline CDR1 reads MNHEY; CDR2 reads SVGAGI. The CDR3 runs 16 residues. Losses at the gene ends were 2 bases for V and 5 bases for J; bases not matched to a gene: 8. CDR3 residues: CASSYERGGLGETQYF. The CDR3 DNA follows: TGTGCCAGCAGTTACGAGCGGGGGGGCCTCGGGGAGACCCAGTACTTC.

The genes are TRBV18 and TRBJ2-5, with 7 bases lining up with TRBD2. Germline V CDR1 and CDR2: KGHSH, LQKENI. The trim removed 2 bases at V and 5 bases at J, leaving 2 bases unmatched. The CDR3 has 13 amino acids. The CDR3 region has the DNA TGTGCCAGCTCACCAAGCGGGATGGAGACCCAGTACTTC. Translation: CASSPSGMETQYF.

This clonotype has only a few counts. The J gene is TRBJ2-2, the V gene TRBV5-3; maybe TRBD2 (6 bases). TRBV5-3 is an open reading frame, and its role is uncertain. With 8 bases removed from V and 5 bases from J, the gap between germline ends came to 19 bases. The CDR3 totals 15 residues. The chain's CDR3 is CASRSGPRGTGELFF. The CDR3 bases are TGTGCCAGCCGGAGCGGCCCTCGGGGGACCGGGGAGCTGTTTTTT.

This clonotype was counted only a few times. The chain is built from TRBV7-2 and TRBJ2-5; TRBD1 is a possible D gene (5 bases). The length of the CDR3 is 17 residues. Germline V gene data show CDR1 as SGHTA and CDR2 as FQGNSA. The ends were cut back, 3 bases at V and 5 bases at J, with 22 bases in the middle. Here the CDR3 DNA reads TGTGCCAGCAGCTTGCGGACCGGGCCTCTCAAGGGGGAGACCCAGTACTTC. It specifies CASSLRTGPLKGETQYF.

This chain connects TRBV6-2 or TRBV6-3 to TRBJ2-2; no clear D gene. This CDR3 is 14 amino acids long. From germline, CDR1 is MNHEY and CDR2 SVGEGT. Trimming stripped 7 bases from V and 6 bases from J, with 15 bases between. Written as DNA, the CDR3 is TGTGCCAGCAACGGCCGGTCTTACGCCGGGGAGCTGTTTTTT. Translated, it gives CASNGRSYAGELFF.

This clonotype appeared a few times. V is TRBV5-4 and J is TRBJ2-7, with 7 bases lining up with TRBD1. CDR1 is SGHNT, CDR2 YYREEE, per germline (reference sequence). J was trimmed by 2 bases and V by 1 base; bases with no gene match: 9. The CDR3 contains 16 residues. CDR3 protein: CASSLYSTGRTYEQYF. The CDR3 DNA follows: TGTGCCAGCAGCTTGTATTCGACAGGGCGTACCTACGAGCAGTACTTC.

This clonotype was observed a single time. The gene calls are TRBV24-1 and TRBJ1-5, with D possibly matching TRBD1 (6 bases). CDR1 and CDR2 (germline): KGHDR, SFDVKD. Trimming removed 2 bases from V and 7 bases from J, with 11 bases in between. The CDR3 consists of 14 residues. This CDR3 reads CATSDYGGLQPQHF. The CDR3, as DNA: TGTGCCACCAGTGATTACGGGGGGCTGCAGCCCCAGCATTTT.

About this clonotype: This may stem from a read error, because a much larger clone lies one nucleotide away. The chain recombines TRBV7-2 with TRBJ1-4, with TRBD1 matching 10 bases. The CDR3 contains 14 residues. Trimming took 6 bases from V and 8 from J; bases not matched to a gene: 6. CDR1 and CDR2 from the germline V gene are SGHTA and FQGNSA. The CDR3 bases are TGTGCCAGCAGAACGACAGGGGGCCGGGAAAAACTGTTTTTT. Translated: CASRTTGGREKLFF.

The table lists this clonotype with a few counts. This chain joins TRBV20-1 and TRBJ2-1, with 11 positions matching TRBD2. The CDR3 has 16 residues. Germline assignment: CDR1 DFQATT and CDR2 SNEGSKA (reference sequence). Trimming at V came to 4 bases and at J to 6 bases, leaving 11 bases not matched to a gene. The CDR3 DNA follows: TGCAGTGCTATAGATTCGGGACTAGCGGACTTCAATGAGCAGTTCTTC. The encoded protein is CSAIDSGLADFNEQFF.

The rearrangement links TRBV7-9 to TRBJ2-7; the D call may be TRBD1 or TRBD2 (6 bases each). The CDR3 runs 14 residues. Germline CDR1 is SEHNR and CDR2 is FQNEAQ (reference sequence). The V end was cut by 5 bases, the J end by 3 bases, with 14 bases between. The CDR3 is CASSRQVGGYEQYF. For the CDR3, the DNA is TGTGCCAGCAGCCGACAGGTGGGGGGCTACGAGCAGTACTTC.

Turning to this clonotype: One end of the junction does not line up with germline, which may come from a read error. The gene calls are TRBV6-6 and TRBJ1-5; D not certain. This CDR3 is built from 13 residues. The V gene's germline CDR1 is MNHNY and CDR2 SVGAGI (reference sequence). Written as DNA, the CDR3 is TGTGCCAGCAGTCCCAGAAGCAATCAGCCCCATCATTTT. Protein product: CASSPRSNQPHHF.

The chain has TRBV20-1 and TRBJ2-3; D is possibly TRBD1 or TRBD2 (6 bases each). Germline V lookup: CDR1 DFQATT, CDR2 SNEGSKA (reference sequence). V was trimmed by 3 bases and J by 4 bases, leaving 11 bases between them. The CDR3 is 13 amino acids. The CDR3 sequence: CSARGGRADTQYF. CDR3 bases: TGCAGTGCTAGGGGGGGCCGAGCAGATACGCAGTATTTT.

This clonotype occurred a few times. V gene TRBV28 combines with J gene TRBJ2-7; D perhaps matches TRBD1 (6 bases). Germline assignment: CDR1 MDHEN and CDR2 SYDVKM. CDR3 size: 13 residues. Trimming shortened V by 7 bases and J by 5 bases, and 15 bases separated the two germline ends. The CDR3 coding sequence is TGTGCCAGCACCGACAGGCGGGCTAACGAGCAGTACTTC. Protein sequence: CASTDRRANEQYF.

The sample holds a few counts of this clonotype. The genes are TRBV28 and TRBJ1-5, with TRBD1 as a possible D gene (5 bases). The length of the CDR3 is 15 residues. Germline V gene sequence: CDR1 MDHEN, CDR2 SYDVKM. V lost 2 bases and J 2 bases, leaving 10 bases between the germline ends. The CDR3 DNA is TGTGCCAGCAGTTTACGGGGCATGGGCAATCAGCCCCAGCATTTT. The encoded protein is CASSLRGMGNQPQHF.

This clonotype was observed a few times. The chain employs TRBV6-1 and TRBJ2-2, with D perhaps TRBD1 (6 bases). There are 16 residues in the CDR3. CDR1 and CDR2 from the germline V gene are MNHNS and SASEGT. Between the trimmed V and J ends, which lost 4 bases and 7 bases, there was a span of 19 bases. The CDR3 reads CASSGYREPGDGELFF. CDR3 nucleotide sequence: TGTGCCAGCAGTGGCTACAGGGAACCTGGGGACGGGGAGCTGTTTTTT.

The chain carries TRBV28 and TRBJ1-5; maybe TRBD1 (6 bases). The germline V gene has CDR1 MDHEN and CDR2 SYDVKM. The CDR3 runs 15 residues. Trimming shortened V by 6 bases and J by 2 bases, and 14 bases separated the two germline ends. Here the CDR3 DNA reads TGTGCCAGCAGCAGAAGACAGGTCGGCAATCAGCCCCAGCATTTT. As protein: CASSRRQVGNQPQHF. Filled out from reference TRBV28 and TRBJ1-5, the complete variable domain reads DVKVTQSSRYLVKRTGEKVFLECVQDMDHENMFWYRQDPGLGLRLIYFSYDVKMKEKGDIPEGYSVSREKKERFSLILESASTNQTSMYLCASSRRQVGNQPQHFGDGTRLSIL.

The chain is built from TRBV6-5 and TRBJ2-3; 12 bases are shared with TRBD2. V lost 0 bases and J lost 5; bases outside the gene matches: 6. This CDR3 region has 17 residues. CDR1 and CDR2 (germline): MNHEY, SVGAGI. CDR3 region: CASSYSTSGSRVDTQYF. The CDR3 bases are TGTGCCAGCAGTTACTCGACTAGCGGGAGCAGGGTAGATACGCAGTATTTT.

This clonotype was picked up a small number of times. The genes are TRBV6-5 and TRBJ2-3; the match to TRBD2 covers 10 bases. Unmatched junction bases numbered 5, after V lost 7 bases and J lost 7 bases. This CDR3 is 13 amino acids long. Per the germline V gene, CDR1 is MNHEY and CDR2 is SVGAGI. The CDR3 sequence: CASKPSGRNTQYF. CDR3 DNA: TGTGCCAGCAAACCTAGCGGGAGAAATACGCAGTATTTT.

This clonotype appeared many times. J is TRBJ2-7 and V is TRBV2; the D gene is possibly TRBD1 (6 bases). The CDR3 sequence is 14 residues long. The V gene lost 6 bases and the J gene lost 1 base, with 13 bases spanning the gap. Looked up from germline, CDR1 is SNHLY and CDR2 is FYNNEI. For the CDR3, the DNA is TGTGCCAGCAGCCAGGACAGTAGATCCTACGAGCAGTACTTC. This encodes CASSQDSRSYEQYF.

The CDR3 is CASSLSNEKLFF. CDR3 DNA sequence: TGTGCCAGCAGCTTGAGTAATGAAAAACTGTTTTTT. This sequence joins TRBV7-9 and TRBJ1-4; D gene ambiguous. Trimming left V 3 bases short and J 4 bases short, with 3 bases between. The germline V gene encodes CDR1 SEHNR and CDR2 FQNEAQ (reference sequence). The CDR3 spans 12 residues.

V gene TRBV28 combines with J gene TRBJ1-5; D is unresolved. This CDR3 is built from 16 residues. Germline V gene sequence: CDR1 MDHEN, CDR2 SYDVKM. The V gene lost 6 bases and the J gene lost 2 bases, with 17 bases spanning the gap. CDR3 DNA sequence: TGTGCCAGCAGCCTCGGGCCGCCTCGAGGCAATCAGCCCCAGCATTTT. The encoded protein is CASSLGPPRGNQPQHF.

The rearrangement links TRBV5-1 to TRBJ2-1; D is undetermined. CDR3 size: 13 residues. Germline V gene data show CDR1 as SGHRS and CDR2 as YFSETQ. The V and J ends lost 5 bases and 8 bases respectively, with 14 bases between them. DNA for the CDR3: TGCGCCAGCAGGCGGCGGCTCTCTGATGAGCAGTTCTTC. This translates into CASRRRLSDEQFF.